These 9 T cell receptor beta chains originate from one sample sequenced in a study of T-cell reconstitution after alpha-beta-depleted transplantation in children. For TCRbeta, the library was prepared with unique molecular identifiers. Each CDR3 protein gets one entry after TCRdb re-called the PCR reads with MiXCR. The sample yields approximately 420,000 distinct CDR3 sequences, 11% seen once. Sequencing was performed on PBMCs from the stem cell graft donor, taken from the stem cell graft. The origin of the receptors is a human donor who donated a stem cell graft to a child with acute myeloid leukemia.

V gene TRBV9 combines with J gene TRBJ2-5; TRBD2 matches 9 bases. V was clipped by 2 bases and J by 5 bases; unmatched bases: 7. Germline CDR1 is SGDLS and CDR2 is YYNGEE. CDR3 length equals 15 residues. The CDR3 region is CASSVVAGVGETQYF. CDR3 bases: TGTGCCAGCAGCGTCGTAGCGGGAGTAGGCGAGACCCAGTACTTC.

At least ten counts were recorded for this clonotype. The chain has TRBV5-1 and TRBJ2-3, with no clear D. CDR3 length equals 12 residues. V gave up 4 bases and J gave up 5 bases, with 8 bases separating them. Germline-derived CDR1 and CDR2 are SGHRS and YFSETQ. In DNA, the CDR3 is TGCGCCAGCAGCCCACCTGGAGATACGCAGTATTTT. It translates to CASSPPGDTQYF.

This chain connects TRBV12-3 or TRBV12-4 to TRBJ1-5, with D possibly being TRBD1 (6 bases). Trimming removed 5 bases from V and 1 base from J, with 9 bases in between. This CDR3 spans 14 amino acids. CDR3 DNA sequence: TGTGCCAGCAGTAGAGACAGGAGCAATCAGCCCCAGCATTTT. Protein sequence: CASSRDRSNQPQHF.

This clonotype was detected a few times. The chain joins TRBV12-3 or TRBV12-4 to TRBJ2-3, with 11 bases aligning to TRBD1. The CDR3 has 14 amino acids. The V gene end was trimmed by 5 bases and the J gene end by 4 bases; junction bases not matched to a gene: 2. The CDR3 nucleotides read TGTGCCAGCAGTGGGACAGGGGGAGCAGATACGCAGTATTTT. It translates to CASSGTGGADTQYF.

The sample holds many counts of this clonotype. This chain connects TRBV6-6 to TRBJ1-2, with unresolved D. The germline V gene has CDR1 MNHNY and CDR2 SVGAGI (reference sequence). Trimming stripped 5 bases from V and 3 bases from J, with 10 bases between. The CDR3 loop spans 13 amino acids. CDR3 amino acids: CASSLSGDYGYTF. In DNA form, the CDR3 reads TGTGCCAGCAGTCTCTCGGGAGACTATGGCTACACCTTC.

The chain recombines TRBV27 with TRBJ1-5; TRBD1 agrees at 7 bases. This CDR3 has 13 amino acids. Unmatched junction bases numbered 6, after V lost 2 bases and J lost 11 bases. Germline V lookup: CDR1 MNHEY, CDR2 SMNVEV (reference sequence). The CDR3 spells CASSLQRQGAQHF. The CDR3 coding sequence is TGTGCCAGCAGTTTACAGAGACAGGGAGCCCAGCATTTT.

This chain joins TRBV11-3 and TRBJ2-3; 9 positions match TRBD1. Germline values: CDR1 SGHNT, CDR2 YENEEA. The CDR3 consists of 15 residues. After removal of 3 bases from V and 3 bases from J, the junction contained 4 bases not matched to a gene. This CDR3 reads CASSFAGQGTDTQYF. The DNA of the CDR3 is TGTGCCAGCAGCTTCGCCGGACAGGGGACAGATACGCAGTATTTT.

This clonotype was picked up many times. The genes are TRBV29-1 and TRBJ2-1, with 12 bases that match TRBD1. The CDR3 length is 13 residues. CDR1 is SQVTM and CDR2 is ANQGSEA in the germline V gene. J gave up 8 bases and V 3 bases, and 2 bases lay outside the gene matches. This chain's CDR3 is CSVEGTGGYEQFF. CDR3 nucleotides: TGCAGCGTTGAGGGGACAGGGGGCTATGAGCAGTTCTTC.

This clonotype has a handful of counts. The chain uses TRBV30 and TRBJ1-6, with D possibly being TRBD1 (5 bases). The CDR3 covers 13 residues. V was clipped by 4 bases and J by 11 bases, with 15 bases between them. Germline CDR1 is GTSNPN and CDR2 is SVGIG (reference sequence). The DNA of the CDR3 is TGTGCCTGGACGCCGGCAGGGTTGACACCCCTCCACTTT. This encodes CAWTPAGLTPLHF. The variable domain in full, with the rest retrieved from reference TRBV30 and TRBJ1-6, is SQTIHQWPATLVQPVGSPLSLECTVEGTSNPNLYWYRQAAGRGLQLLFYSVGIGQISSEVPQNLSASRPQDRQFILSSKKLLLSDSGFYLCAWTPAGLTPLHFGNGTRLTVT.